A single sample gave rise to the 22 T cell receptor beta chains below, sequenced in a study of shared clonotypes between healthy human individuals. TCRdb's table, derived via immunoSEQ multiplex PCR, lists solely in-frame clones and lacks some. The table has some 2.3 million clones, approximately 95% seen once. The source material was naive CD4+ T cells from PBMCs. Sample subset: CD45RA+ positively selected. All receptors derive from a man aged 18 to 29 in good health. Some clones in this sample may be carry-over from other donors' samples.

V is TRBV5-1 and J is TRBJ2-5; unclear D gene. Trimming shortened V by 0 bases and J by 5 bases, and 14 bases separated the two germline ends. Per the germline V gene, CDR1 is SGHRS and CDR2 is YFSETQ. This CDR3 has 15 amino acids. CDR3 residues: CASSLGPPPGETQYF. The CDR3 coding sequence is TGCGCCAGCAGCTTGGGACCACCTCCGGGTGAGACCCAGTACTTC.

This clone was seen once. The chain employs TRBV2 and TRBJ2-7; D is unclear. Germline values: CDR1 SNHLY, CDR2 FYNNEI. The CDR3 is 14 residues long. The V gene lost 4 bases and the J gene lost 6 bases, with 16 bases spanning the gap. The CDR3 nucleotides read TGTGCCAGCAGTGTACCCCCCCCTGGGCTCGAGCAGTACTTC. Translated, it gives CASSVPPPGLEQYF.

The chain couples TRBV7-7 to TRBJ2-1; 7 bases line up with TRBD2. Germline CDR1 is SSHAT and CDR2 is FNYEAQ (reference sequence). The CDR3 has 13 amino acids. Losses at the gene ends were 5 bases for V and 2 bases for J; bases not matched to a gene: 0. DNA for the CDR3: TGTGCCAGCAGCCGGGGGGCCTACAATGAGCAGTTCTTC. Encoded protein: CASSRGAYNEQFF.

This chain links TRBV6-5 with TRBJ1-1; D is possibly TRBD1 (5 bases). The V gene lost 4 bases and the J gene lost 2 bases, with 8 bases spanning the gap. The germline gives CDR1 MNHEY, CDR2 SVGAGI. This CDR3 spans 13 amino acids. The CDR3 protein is CASSLTANTEAFF. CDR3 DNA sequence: TGTGCCAGCAGTTTGACAGCCAACACTGAAGCTTTCTTT.

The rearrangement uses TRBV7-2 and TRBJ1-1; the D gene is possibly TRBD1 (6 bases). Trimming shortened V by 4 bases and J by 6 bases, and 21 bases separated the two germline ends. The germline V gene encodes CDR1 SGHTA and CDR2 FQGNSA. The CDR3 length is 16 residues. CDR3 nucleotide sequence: TGTGCCAGCAGCTCAGGTCGGGGGCGTTCAGTCGCTGAAGCTTTCTTT. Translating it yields CASSSGRGRSVAEAFF.

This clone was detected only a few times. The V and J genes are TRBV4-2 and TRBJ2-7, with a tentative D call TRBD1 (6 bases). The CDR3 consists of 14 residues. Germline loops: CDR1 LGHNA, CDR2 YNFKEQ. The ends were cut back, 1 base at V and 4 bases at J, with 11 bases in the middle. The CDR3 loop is CASSQGQGQYEQYF. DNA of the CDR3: TGTGCCAGCAGCCAAGGACAAGGACAGTACGAGCAGTACTTC.

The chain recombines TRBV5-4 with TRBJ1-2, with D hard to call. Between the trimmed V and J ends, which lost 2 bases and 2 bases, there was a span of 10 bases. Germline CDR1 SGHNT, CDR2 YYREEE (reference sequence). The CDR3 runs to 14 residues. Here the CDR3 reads CASSFRSGNYGYTF. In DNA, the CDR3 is TGTGCCAGCAGCTTCCGTTCCGGGAACTATGGCTACACCTTC.

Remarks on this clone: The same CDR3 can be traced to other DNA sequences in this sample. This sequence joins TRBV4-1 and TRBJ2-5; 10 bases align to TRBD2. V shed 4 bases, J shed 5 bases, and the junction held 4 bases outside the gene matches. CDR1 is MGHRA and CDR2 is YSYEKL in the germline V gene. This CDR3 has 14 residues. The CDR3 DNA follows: TGCGCCAGCAGCCTCCTAGCGGGAGTGGAGACCCAGTACTTC. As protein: CASSLLAGVETQYF.

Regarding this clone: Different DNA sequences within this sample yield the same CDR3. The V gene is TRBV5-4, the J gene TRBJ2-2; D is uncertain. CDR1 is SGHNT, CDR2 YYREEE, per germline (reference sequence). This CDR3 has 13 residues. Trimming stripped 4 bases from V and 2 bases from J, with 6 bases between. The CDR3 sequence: CASSPQNTGELFF. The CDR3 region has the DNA TGTGCCAGCAGCCCGCAAAACACCGGGGAGCTGTTTTTT.

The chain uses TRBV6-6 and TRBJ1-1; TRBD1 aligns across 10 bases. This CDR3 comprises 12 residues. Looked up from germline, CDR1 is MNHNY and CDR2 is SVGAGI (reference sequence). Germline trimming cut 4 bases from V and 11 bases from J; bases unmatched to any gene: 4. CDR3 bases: TGTGCCAGCAGTTCGGACAGGGGGTTGGCTTTCTTT. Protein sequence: CASSSDRGLAFF.

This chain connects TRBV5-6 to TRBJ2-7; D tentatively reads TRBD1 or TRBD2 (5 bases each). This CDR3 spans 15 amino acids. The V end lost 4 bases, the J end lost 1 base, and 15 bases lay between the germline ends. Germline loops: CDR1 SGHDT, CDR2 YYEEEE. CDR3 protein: CASSPQGRASYEQYF. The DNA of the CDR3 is TGTGCCAGCAGCCCCCAGGGACGAGCGTCCTACGAGCAGTACTTC.

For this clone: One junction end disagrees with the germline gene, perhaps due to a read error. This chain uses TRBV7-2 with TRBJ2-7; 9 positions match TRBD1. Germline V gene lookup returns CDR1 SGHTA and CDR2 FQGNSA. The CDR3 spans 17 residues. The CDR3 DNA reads TGTGCCAGCAGCTCCGTGCCGGGACAGGGACACTCCCACGAGCAGTACTTC. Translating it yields CASSSVPGQGHSHEQYF.

The CDR3 here is CASSLGPFQETQYF. DNA for the CDR3: TGTGCCAGCAGCCTCGGCCCATTCCAAGAGACCCAGTACTTC. The chain links TRBV2 to TRBJ2-5; D is uncertain. Trimming took off 6 bases at V and 1 base at J, with 12 bases between the two ends. The CDR3 sequence is 14 residues long. Germline V gene lookup returns CDR1 SNHLY and CDR2 FYNNEI. Full variable domain (outside the CDR3, taken from reference TRBV2 and TRBJ2-5): EPEVTQTPSHQVTQMGQEVILRCVPISNHLYFYWYRQILGQKVEFLVSFYNNEISEKSEIFDDQFSVERPDGSNFTLKIRSTKLEDSAMYFCASSLGPFQETQYFGPGTRLLVL.

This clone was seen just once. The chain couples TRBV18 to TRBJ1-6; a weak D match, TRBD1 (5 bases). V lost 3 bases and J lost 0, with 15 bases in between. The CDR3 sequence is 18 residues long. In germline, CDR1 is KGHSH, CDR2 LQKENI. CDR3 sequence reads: CASSPQGPRSSYNSPLHF. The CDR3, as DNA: TGTGCCAGCTCACCCCAGGGCCCGAGGAGCTCCTATAATTCACCCCTCCACTTT.

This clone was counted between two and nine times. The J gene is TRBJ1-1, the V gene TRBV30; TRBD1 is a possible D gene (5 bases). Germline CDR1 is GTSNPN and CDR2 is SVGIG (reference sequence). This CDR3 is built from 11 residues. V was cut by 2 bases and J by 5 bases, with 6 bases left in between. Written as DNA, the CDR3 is TGTGCCTGGAGTTGGGGGACTGAAGCTTTCTTT. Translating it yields CAWSWGTEAFF. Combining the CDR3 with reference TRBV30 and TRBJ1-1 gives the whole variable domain SQTIHQWPATLVQPVGSPLSLECTVEGTSNPNLYWYRQAAGRGLQLLFYSVGIGQISSEVPQNLSASRPQDRQFILSSKKLLLSDSGFYLCAWSWGTEAFFGQGTRLTVV.

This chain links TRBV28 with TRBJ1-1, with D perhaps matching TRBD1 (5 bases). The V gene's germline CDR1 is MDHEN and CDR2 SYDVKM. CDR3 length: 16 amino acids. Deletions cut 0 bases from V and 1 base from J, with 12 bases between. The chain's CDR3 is CASSLWGQGPNTEAFF. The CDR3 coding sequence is TGTGCCAGCAGTTTATGGGGGCAGGGCCCGAACACTGAAGCTTTCTTT.

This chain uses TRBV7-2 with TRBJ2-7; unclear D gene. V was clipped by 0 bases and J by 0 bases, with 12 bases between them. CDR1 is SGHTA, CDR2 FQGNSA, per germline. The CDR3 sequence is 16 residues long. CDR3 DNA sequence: TGTGCCAGCAGCTTAGCTCCACGGACGAGCTCCTACGAGCAGTACTTC. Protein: CASSLAPRTSSYEQYF.

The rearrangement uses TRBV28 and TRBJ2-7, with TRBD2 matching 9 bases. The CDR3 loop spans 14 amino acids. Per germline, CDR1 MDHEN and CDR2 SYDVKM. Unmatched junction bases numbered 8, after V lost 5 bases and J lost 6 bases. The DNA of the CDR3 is TGTGCCAGCAGTGTTAGCGGGAGATTGCGCGAGCAGTACTTC. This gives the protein CASSVSGRLREQYF.

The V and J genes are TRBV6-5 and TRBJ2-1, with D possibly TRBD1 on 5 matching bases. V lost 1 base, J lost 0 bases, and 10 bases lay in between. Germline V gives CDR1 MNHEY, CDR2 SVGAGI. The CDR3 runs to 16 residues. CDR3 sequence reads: CASSYFRAPSYNEQFF. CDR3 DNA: TGTGCCAGCAGTTACTTCAGGGCCCCCTCCTACAATGAGCAGTTCTTC.

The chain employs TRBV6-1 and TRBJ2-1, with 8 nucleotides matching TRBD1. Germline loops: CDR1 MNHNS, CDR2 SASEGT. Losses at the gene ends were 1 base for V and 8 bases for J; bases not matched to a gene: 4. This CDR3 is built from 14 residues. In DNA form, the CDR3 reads TGTGCCAGCAGTGAAGATCCAGGGGGCGATGAGCAGTTCTTC. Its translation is CASSEDPGGDEQFF.

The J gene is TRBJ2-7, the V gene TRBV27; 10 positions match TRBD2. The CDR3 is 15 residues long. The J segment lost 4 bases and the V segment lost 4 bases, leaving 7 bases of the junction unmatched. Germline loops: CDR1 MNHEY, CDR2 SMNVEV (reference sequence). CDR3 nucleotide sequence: TGTGCCAGCAGTTCCATAGCGGGAGGCGGGTACGAGCAGTACTTC. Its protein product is CASSSIAGGGYEQYF.

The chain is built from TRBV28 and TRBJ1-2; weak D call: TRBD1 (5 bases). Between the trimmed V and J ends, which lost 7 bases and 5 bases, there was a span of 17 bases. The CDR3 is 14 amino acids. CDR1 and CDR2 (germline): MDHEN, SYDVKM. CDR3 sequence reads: CASNPSGTAYGYTF. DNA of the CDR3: TGTGCCAGCAACCCTTCCGGGACGGCTTATGGCTACACCTTC.